The text below deals with one T cell receptor (beta chain). Its specificity is not known. The germline CDR1 and CDR2 sequences are KGHSH and LQKENI. This CDR3 region has 14 residues. The sample belongs to a study of beta chain features in type 1 diabetes. Study-wide background: In age, gender and cell yields, patients were similar to healthy donors.

Points from the study as a whole: The study found that naive, central memory and Treg TCRB repertoires appeared more similar in patients than in healthy donors. Across all four CD4+ subsets, people with type 1 diabetes showed modestly shorter TCRB CDR3s.

All of the isolated RNA was reverse transcribed, so expressed TCRB transcripts were sequenced. Assay: immunoSEQ multiplex PCR; the TCRdb copy retains only in-frame clones and omits some. The sample contains some 350,000 clones, around a tenth of which appear only once. The origin of this receptor is a man under 40 with type 1 diabetes. The sample taken for sequencing was central memory CD4+ T cells from blood. The rearrangement uses TRBV18 and TRBJ2-5, with 7 positions matching TRBD1. The tail of the sequence fits TRBJ2-7 better, so the J call may be wrong. CDR3 protein: CASSPVGQIYEQYF. The CDR3 nucleotides read TGTGCCAGCTCACCAGTGGGACAGATCTACGAGCAGTACTTC.